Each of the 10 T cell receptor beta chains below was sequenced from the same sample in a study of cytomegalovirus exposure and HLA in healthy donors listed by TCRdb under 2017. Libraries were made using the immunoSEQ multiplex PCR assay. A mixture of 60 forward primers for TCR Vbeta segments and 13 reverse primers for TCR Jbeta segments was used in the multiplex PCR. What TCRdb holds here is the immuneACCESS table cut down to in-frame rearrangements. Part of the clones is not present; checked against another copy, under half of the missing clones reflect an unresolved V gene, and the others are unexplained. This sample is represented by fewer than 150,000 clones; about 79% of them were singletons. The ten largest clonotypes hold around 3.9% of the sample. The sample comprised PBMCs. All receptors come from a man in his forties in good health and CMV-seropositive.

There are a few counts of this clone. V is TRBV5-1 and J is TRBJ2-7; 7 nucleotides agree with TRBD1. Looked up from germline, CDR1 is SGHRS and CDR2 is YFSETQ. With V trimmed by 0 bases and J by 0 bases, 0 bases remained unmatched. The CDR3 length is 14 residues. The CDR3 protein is CASSLGDSSYEQYF. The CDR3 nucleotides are TGCGCCAGCAGCTTGGGGGACAGCTCCTACGAGCAGTACTTC.

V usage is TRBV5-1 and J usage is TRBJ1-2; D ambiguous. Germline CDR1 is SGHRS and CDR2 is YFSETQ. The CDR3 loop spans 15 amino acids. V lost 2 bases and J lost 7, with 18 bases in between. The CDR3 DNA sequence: TGCGCCAGCAGCTTAACTGCCAACCCAGACTCTGGCTACACCTTC. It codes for CASSLTANPDSGYTF.

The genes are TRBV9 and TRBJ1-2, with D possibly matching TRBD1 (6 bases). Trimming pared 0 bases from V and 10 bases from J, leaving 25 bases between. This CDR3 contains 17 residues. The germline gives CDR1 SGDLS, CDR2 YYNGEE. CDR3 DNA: TGTGCCAGCAGCGTAGCACTCGGGGGGGGGACATCTTTGGACTACACCTTC. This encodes CASSVALGGGTSLDYTF. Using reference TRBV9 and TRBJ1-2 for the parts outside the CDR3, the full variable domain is DSGVTQTPKHLITATGQRVTLRCSPRSGDLSVYWYQQSLDQGLQFLIQYYNGEERAKGNILERFSAQQFPDLHSELNLSSLELGDSALYFCASSVALGGGTSLDYTFGSGTRLTVV.

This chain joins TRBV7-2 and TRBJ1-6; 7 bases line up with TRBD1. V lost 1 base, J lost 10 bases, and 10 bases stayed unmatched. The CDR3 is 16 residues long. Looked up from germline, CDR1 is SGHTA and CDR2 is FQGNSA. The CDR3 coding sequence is TGTGCCAGCAGCTTAGTTTCGCGCAGGGGGGACTCACCCCTCCACTTT. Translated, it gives CASSLVSRRGDSPLHF.

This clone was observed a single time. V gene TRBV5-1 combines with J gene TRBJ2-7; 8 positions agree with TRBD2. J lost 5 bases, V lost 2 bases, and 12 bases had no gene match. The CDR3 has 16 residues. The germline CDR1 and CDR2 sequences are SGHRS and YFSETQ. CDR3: CASSLRMGLVLHEQYF. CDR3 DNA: TGCGCCAGCAGCTTACGTATGGGACTAGTTCTCCACGAGCAGTACTTC.

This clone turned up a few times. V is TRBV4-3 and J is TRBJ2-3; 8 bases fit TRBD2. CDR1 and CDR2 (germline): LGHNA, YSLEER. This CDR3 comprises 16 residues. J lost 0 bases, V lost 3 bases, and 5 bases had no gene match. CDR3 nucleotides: TGCGCCAGCAGCCACACTAGCGGCCCTAGCACAGATACGCAGTATTTT. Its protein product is CASSHTSGPSTDTQYF.

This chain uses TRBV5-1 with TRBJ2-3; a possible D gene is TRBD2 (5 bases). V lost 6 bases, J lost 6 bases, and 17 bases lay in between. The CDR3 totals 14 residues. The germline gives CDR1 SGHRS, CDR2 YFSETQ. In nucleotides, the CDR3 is TGCGCCAGCACGGGCGTGGGAGCGGCGGATACGCAGTATTTT. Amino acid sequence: CASTGVGAADTQYF.

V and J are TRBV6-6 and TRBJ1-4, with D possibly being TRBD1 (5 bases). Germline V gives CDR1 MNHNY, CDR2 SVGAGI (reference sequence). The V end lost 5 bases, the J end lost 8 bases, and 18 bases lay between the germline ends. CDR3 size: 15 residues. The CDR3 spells CASSHRDSGSEKLFF. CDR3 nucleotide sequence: TGTGCCAGCAGTCACCGGGACTCTGGGTCAGAAAAACTGTTTTTT.

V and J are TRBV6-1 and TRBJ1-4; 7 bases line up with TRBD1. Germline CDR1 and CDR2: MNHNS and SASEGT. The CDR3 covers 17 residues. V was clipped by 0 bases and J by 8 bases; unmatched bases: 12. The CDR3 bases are TGTGCCAGCAGTGAAGCAACCCGACAGGGCGGTAGCGAAAAACTGTTTTTT. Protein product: CASSEATRQGGSEKLFF.

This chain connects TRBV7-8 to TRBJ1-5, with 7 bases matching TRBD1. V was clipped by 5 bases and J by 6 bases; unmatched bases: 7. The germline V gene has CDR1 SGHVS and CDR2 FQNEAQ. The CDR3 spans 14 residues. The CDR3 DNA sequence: TGTGCCAGCAGCCCTGACAGGGTATCTCAGCCCCAGCATTTT. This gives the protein CASSPDRVSQPQHF.